This TCR beta chain was retrieved from a study of blood T cell repertoires in COVID-19. The overall study: Sources were T cells, B-cell-depleted T cells, or PBMCs; the material itself was cDNA or gDNA.

In the study's own analysis: Estimates of nucleated cell counts were drawn from the amplification of reference gene primers. Sequencing used immunoSEQ multiplex PCR; TCRdb keeps in-frame clones, though not all of them. For V, J and clone size, that table is used; D and trimming come from the DNA. This sample has approximately 220,000 clones, with over 70% found just once. CDR1 and CDR2 from the germline V gene are SGHDT and YYEEEE. CDR3 length: 17 residues. V shed 4 bases, J shed 0 bases, and the junction held 8 bases outside the gene matches. Input material: peripheral blood. The TCR comes from a woman of 80 years or more with acute or convalescent COVID-19. The chain carries TRBV5-6 and TRBJ1-2; 11 bases agree with TRBD1. The CDR3 protein is CASSDRTGGSSNYGYTF. As DNA, the CDR3 is TGTGCCAGCAGCGATCGGACAGGGGGCTCTTCTAACTATGGCTACACCTTC.